This T cell receptor beta chain is from a study of blood T cell repertoires in COVID-19. Study in general: The United States, Italy and Spain supplied acute and convalescent COVID-19 samples. T cells, B-cell-depleted T cells, or PBMCs provided the cDNA or gDNA that served as material.

The length of the CDR3 is 14 residues. CDR1 and CDR2 (germline): LGHDT, YNNKEL (reference sequence). Trimming pared 0 bases from V and 2 bases from J, leaving 8 bases between. Per the study methods: Nucleated cell counts were estimated from reference gene primer amplification. The repertoire was sequenced with immunoSEQ multiplex PCR; TCRdb's copy has only in-frame clones and lacks some. V and J calls and clone size are given by that table; D and trimming were obtained from the DNA. The sample shows about 400,000 clones, roughly 86% of them seen only once. A remark on this clone: The same CDR3 arises from other DNA sequences in this sample as well.

The TCR originated in a human donor in a cohort sampled during active COVID-19. This sequence joins TRBV3-1 (or the pseudogene TRBV3-2) and TRBJ2-7; D is unclear. Sequencing input: peripheral blood. CDR3 DNA: TGTGCCAGCAGCCAAGATACGCTAGCCTACGAGCAGTACTTC. It specifies CASSQDTLAYEQYF.